The 13 T cell receptor beta chains reported below all come from one sample, sequenced in a study of cytomegalovirus exposure and HLA in healthy donors. In the PCR, 60 Vbeta and 13 Jbeta primers were used. The data were produced by immunoSEQ multiplex PCR, yet TCRdb's version contains in-frame clones alone and is incomplete. The sample lists 100,000 to 150,000 clones; about 10% were seen once. The source material was PBMCs. These receptors were taken from a middle-aged woman in good health and CMV-seropositive.

This clone was counted between two and nine times. The rearrangement links TRBV2 to TRBJ1-1; D is possibly TRBD1 (5 bases). Germline CDR1 and CDR2: SNHLY and FYNNEI. V lost 6 bases, J lost 1 base, and 9 bases lay in between. This CDR3 has 13 amino acids. The CDR3 loop reads CASRGATNTEAFF. DNA of the CDR3: TGTGCCAGCAGAGGGGCTACGAACACTGAAGCTTTCTTT.

This clone was seen a few times. This chain uses TRBV5-1 with TRBJ1-4; tentative D call: TRBD1 (5 bases). The V gene lost 3 bases and the J gene lost 8 bases, with 17 bases spanning the gap. The V gene's germline CDR1 is SGHRS and CDR2 YFSETQ. The CDR3 has 15 amino acids. CDR3 sequence: CASSSEGLHTEKLFF. CDR3 coding DNA: TGCGCCAGCAGCTCGGAGGGACTCCACACGGAAAAACTGTTTTTT.

In this sample, this clone turned up a few times. V gene TRBV19 combines with J gene TRBJ1-2; possibly TRBD1 for D (6 bases). With 7 bases removed from V and 2 bases from J, the gap between germline ends came to 11 bases. CDR3 length equals 13 residues. Germline CDR1 reads LNHDA; CDR2 reads SQIVND (reference sequence). The CDR3 DNA follows: TGTGCCAGTAATGCCGACAGGAACTATGGCTACACCTTC. As protein: CASNADRNYGYTF. Drawing the rest from reference TRBV19 and TRBJ1-2, the complete variable domain is DGGITQSPKYLFRKEGQNVTLSCEQNLNHDAMYWYRQDPGQGLRLIYYSQIVNDFQKGDIAEGYSVSREKKESFPLTVTSAQKNPTAFYLCASNADRNYGYTFGSGTRLTVV.

This clone turned up a few times. The rearrangement joins TRBV9 to TRBJ2-3; 9 bases line up with TRBD2. This CDR3 spans 16 amino acids. V trimming: 0 bases; J trimming: 1 base; junction bases outside the gene matches: 3. The germline V gene encodes CDR1 SGDLS and CDR2 YYNGEE. CDR3 sequence (DNA): TGTGCCAGCAGCGTAGTGGCTAGCGGGGGCACAGATACGCAGTATTTT. It is translated as CASSVVASGGTDTQYF.

The gene calls are TRBV2 and TRBJ1-2, with 9 nucleotides matching TRBD1. Germline trimming cut 8 bases from V and 8 bases from J; bases unmatched to any gene: 6. Per the germline V gene, CDR1 is SNHLY and CDR2 is FYNNEI. CDR3 length: 12 residues. The CDR3 spells CASVQGARGYTF. Written as DNA, the CDR3 is TGTGCCAGCGTACAGGGGGCGAGAGGCTACACCTTC. The complete variable domain, with remaining parts taken from reference TRBV2 and TRBJ1-2, reads EPEVTQTPSHQVTQMGQEVILRCVPISNHLYFYWYRQILGQKVEFLVSFYNNEISEKSEIFDDQFSVERPDGSNFTLKIRSTKLEDSAMYFCASVQGARGYTFGSGTRLTVV.

The chain combines TRBV7-8 with TRBJ1-4; tentative D call: TRBD1 (6 bases). The V gene's germline CDR1 is SGHVS and CDR2 FQNEAQ. The CDR3 is 13 residues long. Trimming left V 5 bases short and J 6 bases short, with 10 bases between. CDR3 amino acids: CASSQQGYEKLFF. CDR3 DNA: TGTGCCAGCAGCCAACAGGGATATGAAAAACTGTTTTTT.

This clone came up a few times. The V and J genes are TRBV7-8 and TRBJ2-5; 10 bases agree with TRBD2. CDR1 SGHVS and CDR2 FQNEAQ come from the germline V gene. V lost 7 bases and J lost 4; bases outside the gene matches: 12. CDR3 size: 16 residues. CDR3 DNA sequence: TGTGCCAGCAACATTCCTAGCGGGGGCCCTCGAGAGACCCAGTACTTC. Residues: CASNIPSGGPRETQYF.

In this sample, this clone turned up a few times. The chain uses TRBV27 and TRBJ2-1; D gene uncertain. Germline V gene lookup returns CDR1 MNHEY and CDR2 SMNVEV (reference sequence). This CDR3 contains 13 residues. V was shortened by 5 bases and J by 2 bases, with 7 bases between the two germline ends. The CDR3 DNA follows: TGTGCCAGCAGTCCTCCCCCCTACAATGAGCAGTTCTTC. Translated, it gives CASSPPPYNEQFF.

Only a few counts were recorded for this clone. The rearrangement joins TRBV5-1 to TRBJ1-1; D perhaps matches TRBD1 (5 bases). V lost 2 bases and J 3 bases, leaving 8 bases between the germline ends. CDR1 is SGHRS and CDR2 is YFSETQ in the germline V gene. The CDR3 runs 13 residues. This CDR3 reads CASSFIRDTEAFF. CDR3 nucleotides: TGCGCCAGCAGCTTTATCAGGGACACTGAAGCTTTCTTT.

The CDR3 sequence is CASSVDYYEQYF. Here the CDR3 DNA reads TGTGCCAGCAGCGTGGACTACTACGAGCAGTACTTC. V is TRBV7-2 and J is TRBJ2-7; possible D gene TRBD2, 6 bases. The CDR3 is 12 amino acids. Germline-derived CDR1 and CDR2 are SGHTA and FQGNSA. Trimming took off 5 bases at V and 3 bases at J, with 8 bases between the two ends.

This clone has only a few counts. The chain combines TRBV7-8 with TRBJ1-6; tentative D call: TRBD1 (6 bases). CDR3 size: 15 residues. Trimming cost V 2 bases and J 11 bases, with 16 bases left between them. Germline CDR1 and CDR2: SGHVS and FQNEAQ. Here the CDR3 DNA reads TGTGCCAGCAGCTTACGACAGGTCGGGTTCGCACCCCTCCACTTT. This translates into CASSLRQVGFAPLHF.

In its sample, this clone was seen a few times. V is TRBV15 and J is TRBJ2-7; 10 bases fit TRBD1. J was trimmed by 4 bases and V by 0 bases; bases with no gene match: 9. The CDR3 loop spans 17 amino acids. The germline CDR1 and CDR2 sequences are LNHNV and YYDKDF (reference sequence). CDR3 residues: CATSRDASGQGGYEQYF. The DNA for the CDR3 is TGTGCCACCAGCAGAGATGCCTCAGGACAGGGGGGGTACGAGCAGTACTTC.

The chain employs TRBV6-5 and TRBJ1-1; D remains ambiguous. The germline V gene encodes CDR1 MNHEY and CDR2 SVGAGI. Between the trimmed V and J ends, which lost 6 bases and 1 base, there was a span of 12 bases. CDR3 length equals 14 residues. The CDR3 DNA reads TGTGCCAGCAGCCCTATTGGTCCGAACACTGAAGCTTTCTTT. Its translation: CASSPIGPNTEAFF.